The 15 T cell receptor beta chains in this list originate from one sample, sequenced in a study of cytomegalovirus exposure and HLA in healthy donors (dated by TCRdb to 2016 to 2017). Library preparation was by the immunoSEQ multiplex PCR assay. For the multiplex PCR, a mixture combining 60 forward primers for TCR Vbeta segments and 13 reverse primers for TCR Jbeta segments was used. What TCRdb holds here is the immuneACCESS table cut down to in-frame rearrangements. Part of the clones is not present; checked against another copy, under half of the missing clones reflect an unresolved V gene, and the others are unexplained. This sample has 200,000 to 300,000 clones in its table, and 82% of those were observed once. 5% to 6% of the sample is in the top ten clones. The sample taken for sequencing was PBMCs. The source of these receptors is a woman in her 40s in good health and CMV-seropositive.

The gene calls are TRBV7-9 and TRBJ2-1; D possibly corresponds to TRBD2 (5 bases). Trimming took off 4 bases at V and 7 bases at J, with 14 bases between the two ends. Germline CDR1 is SEHNR and CDR2 is FQNEAQ (reference sequence). The CDR3 consists of 14 residues. The CDR3 loop reads CASSSRLSSNEQFF. CDR3 DNA sequence: TGTGCCAGCAGCTCCCGACTAAGTTCAAATGAGCAGTTCTTC.

The V and J genes are TRBV7-2 and TRBJ2-1; weak D call: TRBD2 (6 bases). Trimming left V 7 bases short and J 3 bases short, with 19 bases between. CDR3 size: 16 residues. Per the germline V gene, CDR1 is SGHTA and CDR2 is FQGNSA. The CDR3 sequence is CASTERASAYYNEQFF. The CDR3 region has the DNA TGTGCCAGCACAGAGCGGGCTAGCGCATACTACAATGAGCAGTTCTTC. The entire variable domain, with the rest obtained from reference TRBV7-2 and TRBJ2-1, is as follows: GAGVSQSPSNKVTEKGKDVELRCDPISGHTALYWYRQSLGQGLEFLIYFQGNSAPDKSGLPSDRFSAERTGGSVSTLTIQRTQQEDSAVYLCASTERASAYYNEQFFGPGTRLTVL.

The chain has TRBV4-3 and TRBJ1-2, with D unclear. The V end was cut by 0 bases, the J end by 8 bases, with 16 bases between. Germline CDR1 and CDR2: LGHNA and YSLEER. There are 15 residues in the CDR3. DNA of the CDR3: TGCGCCAGCAGCCAAGATCAACGGTCGGTTAGAGGCTACACCTTC. Encoded protein: CASSQDQRSVRGYTF.

The chain links TRBV29-1 to TRBJ2-7; TRBD1 matches 7 bases. This CDR3 is built from 15 residues. Trimming at V came to 8 bases and at J to 2 bases, leaving 15 bases not matched to a gene. Germline V gene sequence: CDR1 SQVTM, CDR2 ANQGSEA. CDR3 nucleotide sequence: TGCAGCCTCCGACCCCGGGACAGAAAGCCCTACGAGCAGTACTTC. Translated, it gives CSLRPRDRKPYEQYF.

The chain employs TRBV7-9 and TRBJ2-5; D is possibly TRBD1 (6 bases). TRBJ2-7 explains the end of the DNA better; the J call may be wrong. The CDR3 totals 17 residues. Germline lookup yields CDR1 SEHNR and CDR2 FQNEAQ (reference sequence). The CDR3 DNA follows: TGTGCCAGCAGCTTATCTCATTCCGGGACAAAGTCCTACGAGCAGTACTTC. This gives the protein CASSLSHSGTKSYEQYF.

The chain is built from TRBV11-3 and TRBJ1-1; 7 nucleotides match TRBD1. Germline V gene lookup returns CDR1 SGHNT and CDR2 YENEEA. J was trimmed by 0 bases and V by 5 bases; bases with no gene match: 9. The CDR3 loop spans 16 amino acids. The DNA of the CDR3 is TGTGCCAGCAGCCCCCAGACAGGGCATATGAACACTGAAGCTTTCTTT. Its protein is CASSPQTGHMNTEAFF.

The chain joins TRBV16 to TRBJ2-7, with a possible D match to TRBD2 (6 bases). Germline loops: CDR1 KGHSY, CDR2 FQNENV. There are 15 residues in the CDR3. V was shortened by 4 bases and J by 6 bases, with 19 bases between the two germline ends. The CDR3 sequence is CASSPATGVRGEQYF. The CDR3 DNA reads TGTGCCAGCAGCCCTGCCACGGGAGTGAGAGGCGAGCAGTACTTC.

This chain connects TRBV28 to TRBJ1-2, with 7 positions matching TRBD1. The CDR3 has 17 residues. CDR1 and CDR2 (germline): MDHEN, SYDVKM. J lost 4 bases, V lost 4 bases, and 15 bases had no gene match. This CDR3 reads CASSSTGWNRMGYGYTF. In nucleotides, the CDR3 is TGTGCCAGCAGTTCGACAGGGTGGAACCGAATGGGCTATGGCTACACCTTC.

The chain carries TRBV4-3 and TRBJ2-3; TRBD2 matches at 15 bases. Germline values: CDR1 LGHNA, CDR2 YSLEER. This CDR3 region has 16 residues. The junction had 5 bases not matched to a gene; V was cut back by 4 bases and J by 6 bases. CDR3 sequence (DNA): TGCGCCAGCAGCCTCGGGGGACTAGCGGGAGGTGATACGCAGTATTTT. It is translated as CASSLGGLAGGDTQYF.

CDR3 residues: CASSLGAGFSGNTIYF. The CDR3 bases are TGTGCCAGCAGCTTAGGGGCAGGGTTCTCTGGAAACACCATATATTTT. The rearrangement links TRBV13 to TRBJ1-3; TRBD1 is a possible D gene (5 bases). The V and J ends lost 0 bases and 0 bases respectively, with 9 bases between them. The CDR3 length is 16 residues. The germline gives CDR1 PRHDT, CDR2 FYEKMQ (reference sequence). Together with reference TRBV13 and TRBJ1-3, the CDR3 gives the full variable domain: AAGVIQSPRHLIKEKRETATLKCYPIPRHDTVYWYQQGPGQDPQFLISFYEKMQSDKGSIPDRFSAQQFSDYHSELNMSSLELGDSALYFCASSLGAGFSGNTIYFGEGSWLTVV.

This sequence joins TRBV7-9 and TRBJ1-5; 9 bases agree with TRBD1. V was pared by 4 bases and J by 0 bases, with 7 bases of the junction left unmatched. From germline, CDR1 is SEHNR and CDR2 FQNEAQ (reference sequence). This CDR3 spans 17 amino acids. The CDR3 DNA reads TGTGCCAGCAGCTCCGACAGGGGGAAAGGTAGCAATCAGCCCCAGCATTTT. The encoded protein is CASSSDRGKGSNQPQHF.

In DNA form, the CDR3 reads TGTGCCAGCAAGGGGGGGGCAGGCTATGGCTACACCTTC. Protein product: CASKGGAGYGYTF. V is TRBV28 and J is TRBJ1-2; possibly TRBD1 for D (6 bases). CDR1 is MDHEN and CDR2 is SYDVKM in the germline V gene. CDR3 length equals 13 residues. Trimming pared 7 bases from V and 4 bases from J, leaving 13 bases between.

The chain links TRBV7-2 to TRBJ2-5, with 7 positions matching TRBD2. CDR3 length: 16 amino acids. J gave up 5 bases and V 3 bases, and 12 bases lay outside the gene matches. The V gene's germline CDR1 is SGHTA and CDR2 FQGNSA. CDR3 in amino acids: CASSLVGGGGVETQYF. Written as DNA, the CDR3 is TGTGCCAGCAGCTTGGTTGGGGGTGGGGGGGTGGAGACCCAGTACTTC.

This chain joins TRBV15 and TRBJ2-5, with 10 bases lining up with TRBD2. Trimming cost V 1 base and J 5 bases; bases outside gene matches: 4. CDR3 length: 15 amino acids. Germline V gene data show CDR1 as LNHNV and CDR2 as YYDKDF (reference sequence). CDR3 residues: CATSRASGRGETQYF. CDR3 coding DNA: TGTGCCACCAGCAGAGCGAGCGGGAGGGGGGAGACCCAGTACTTC.

The chain combines TRBV7-3 with TRBJ2-1, with 7 bases that match TRBD1. V trimming: 2 bases; J trimming: 5 bases; junction bases outside the gene matches: 6. The CDR3 extends over 15 amino acids. CDR1 and CDR2 from the germline V gene are SGHTA and FQGTGA. The CDR3 protein is CASSLVPGQNNEQFF. The CDR3 DNA follows: TGTGCCAGCAGCTTAGTACCGGGACAGAACAATGAGCAGTTCTTC. The full variable domain, completed using reference TRBV7-3 and TRBJ2-1, is GAGVSQTPSNKVTEKGKYVELRCDPISGHTALYWYRQSLGQGPEFLIYFQGTGAADDSGLPNDRFFAVRPEGSVSTLKIQRTERGDSAVYLCASSLVPGQNNEQFFGPGTRLTVL.